The 32 T cell receptor beta chains below come from one sample, sequenced in a study of Ad26.COV2.S vaccination and SARS-CoV-2 variants. Assay used: immunoSEQ multiplex PCR; TCRdb lists only in-frame clones, some missing. This sample has fewer than 900,000 clones; roughly 90% occur once, and the top ten carry around 1.4%. Noted treatment: some 19 received Ad26.COV2.S at low or high dose, single or two shots; roughly five received placebo; per-sample allocation not given. Day 63 following the first vaccine or placebo injection was when the samples were taken. The sequencing used peripheral blood, collected in a trial of Ad26.COV2.S vaccine versus placebo. Every receptor here comes from a person between 18 and 59 years old who received the Ad26.COV2.S COVID-19 vaccine or a placebo.

The CDR3 reads CASSPRTGVFTEAFF. The CDR3 DNA is TGTGCCAGCAGCCCGAGGACAGGGGTGTTCACTGAAGCTTTCTTT. The V gene is TRBV5-6, the J gene TRBJ1-1; 9 bases agree with TRBD1. CDR1 SGHDT and CDR2 YYEEEE come from the germline V gene. V gave up 4 bases and J gave up 4 bases; unmatched junction bases: 8. CDR3 length: 15 residues. The complete variable domain, with remaining parts taken from reference TRBV5-6 and TRBJ1-1, reads DAGVTQSPTHLIKTRGQQVTLRCSPKSGHDTVSWYQQALGQGPQFIFQYYEEEERQRGNFPDRFSGHQFPNYSSELNVNALLLGDSALYLCASSPRTGVFTEAFFGQGTRLTVV.

This clone has a single count. The chain joins TRBV5-1 to TRBJ1-4; D may be TRBD1 (6 bases). Germline assignment: CDR1 SGHRS and CDR2 YFSETQ. The CDR3 extends over 15 amino acids. V was cut by 7 bases and J by 7 bases, with 20 bases left in between. The CDR3, as DNA: TGCGCCAGCCAAGGGACGGGGGGCGCGGGTGAAAAACTGTTTTTT. Its protein is CASQGTGGAGEKLFF.

This chain connects TRBV6-2 or TRBV6-3 to TRBJ2-7; D not certain. There are 13 residues in the CDR3. Deletions cut 2 bases from V and 3 bases from J, with 8 bases between. The germline V gene encodes CDR1 MNHEY and CDR2 SVGEGT. The DNA of the CDR3 is TGTGCCAGCAGTTACGGAATAGGCTACGAGCAGTACTTC. Protein product: CASSYGIGYEQYF.

The V and J genes are TRBV6-5 and TRBJ1-3, with D tentatively TRBD1 (5 bases). V lost 6 bases and J 0 bases, leaving 12 bases between the germline ends. The germline gives CDR1 MNHEY, CDR2 SVGAGI. CDR3 length: 15 residues. For the CDR3, the DNA is TGTGCCAGCAGAACCGACAGAAGCTCTGGAAACACCATATATTTT. It translates to CASRTDRSSGNTIYF.

J is TRBJ2-5 and V is TRBV9; TRBD2 matches at 10 bases. The CDR3 consists of 16 residues. With 3 bases clipped from V and 5 bases from J, the junction kept 10 bases outside the gene matches. CDR1 is SGDLS and CDR2 is YYNGEE in the germline V gene. The CDR3 DNA reads as TGTGCCAGCAGCGGTCGACTAGCGGGCGTCGGGGAGACCCAGTACTTC. It translates to CASSGRLAGVGETQYF.

The chain recombines TRBV7-9 with TRBJ1-1; 7 bases match TRBD1. The CDR3 runs to 13 residues. The germline V gene has CDR1 SEHNR and CDR2 FQNEAQ (reference sequence). Trimming removed 5 bases from V and 1 base from J; junction bases left unmatched: 1. In DNA form, the CDR3 reads TGTGCCAGCAGCGGACAGGAGAACACTGAAGCTTTCTTT. Translated: CASSGQENTEAFF.

J is TRBJ1-5 and V is TRBV24-1; D not certain. This CDR3 spans 15 amino acids. Trimming pared 2 bases from V and 6 bases from J, leaving 13 bases between. Germline V gene lookup returns CDR1 KGHDR and CDR2 SFDVKD. CDR3 bases: TGTGCCACCAGTGATTCCCGGGAGTGGGGTCAGCCCCAGCATTTT. Its translation is CATSDSREWGQPQHF.

The chain is built from TRBV24-1 and TRBJ2-5, with D maybe TRBD2 (5 bases). V lost 5 bases and J 5 bases, leaving 8 bases between the germline ends. Germline assignment: CDR1 KGHDR and CDR2 SFDVKD. The CDR3 totals 12 residues. The CDR3 DNA follows: TGTGCCACCAGTGCCGGGGTCGAGACCCAGTACTTC. As protein: CATSAGVETQYF.

Here the CDR3 DNA reads TGTGCCAGCAGTTACGGGGGTAGCGAGCAGTACTTC. It codes for CASSYGGSEQYF. The chain combines TRBV6-2 or TRBV6-3 with TRBJ2-7; the D call may be TRBD1 or TRBD2 (5 bases each). Germline CDR1 is MNHEY and CDR2 is SVGEGT. The germline V and J ends were trimmed by 2 bases and 6 bases, with 8 bases remaining between them. The CDR3 is 12 residues long.

This clone was observed a single time. The chain is built from TRBV27 and TRBJ2-3, with TRBD2 matching 9 bases. The germline V gene encodes CDR1 MNHEY and CDR2 SMNVEV (reference sequence). The CDR3 consists of 15 residues. Germline trimming cut 10 bases from V and 1 base from J; bases unmatched to any gene: 9. Written as DNA, the CDR3 is TGTGCCACCCGCCGGGCTAGCGGGGGCACAGATACGCAGTATTTT. As protein: CATRRASGGTDTQYF.

The rearrangement joins TRBV7-9 to TRBJ1-2; 8 bases match TRBD1. The CDR3 length is 15 residues. Germline CDR1 and CDR2: SEHNR and FQNEAQ (reference sequence). Trimming cost V 1 base and J 2 bases; bases outside gene matches: 3. CDR3 loop: CASSLERTGNYGYTF. Written as DNA, the CDR3 is TGTGCCAGCAGCTTAGAGAGGACAGGGAACTATGGCTACACCTTC.

This chain links TRBV19 with TRBJ2-5; 10 nucleotides line up with TRBD1. The CDR3 totals 15 residues. Germline V gene data show CDR1 as LNHDA and CDR2 as SQIVND (reference sequence). After removal of 7 bases from V and 1 base from J, the junction contained 6 bases not matched to a gene. The CDR3 is CASKRTGGIQETQYF. In nucleotides, the CDR3 is TGTGCCAGTAAAAGGACAGGGGGTATCCAAGAGACCCAGTACTTC.

This chain links TRBV13 with TRBJ2-1, with a possible D match to TRBD2 (5 bases). Germline V gives CDR1 PRHDT, CDR2 FYEKMQ (reference sequence). The CDR3 covers 13 residues. V shed 3 bases and J shed 4 bases, with 7 bases lying between them. The CDR3: CASSFRGYNEQFF. The CDR3 region has the DNA TGTGCCAGCAGCTTCAGAGGGTACAATGAGCAGTTCTTC.

This chain links TRBV9 with TRBJ2-1; 16 bases align to TRBD2. This CDR3 comprises 20 residues. CDR1 and CDR2 (germline): SGDLS, YYNGEE. V gave up 0 bases and J gave up 5 bases; unmatched junction bases: 11. As DNA, the CDR3 is TGTGCCAGCAGCGTAGGTCCCGGGACTAGCGGGGGGGGAGATAACAATGAGCAGTTCTTC. This codes for CASSVGPGTSGGGDNNEQFF.

The V call is TRBV3-1 (or the pseudogene TRBV3-2), the J call TRBJ2-5, with TRBD2 matching over 9 bases. V shed 5 bases and J 2 bases; nucleotides not matched to a gene: 9. This CDR3 has 16 residues. From germline, CDR1 is LGHDT and CDR2 YNNKEL (reference sequence). The CDR3 bases are TGTGCCAGCAGCACCAAGCGGGGGGAAGATCAAGAGACCCAGTACTTC. It specifies CASSTKRGEDQETQYF.

Here the CDR3 reads CASSIVAGGPHEQFF. CDR3 coding DNA: TGTGCCAGTAGTATAGTAGCGGGAGGGCCGCATGAGCAGTTCTTC. This chain connects TRBV19 to TRBJ2-1; 11 nucleotides agree with TRBD2. The junction had 4 bases not matched to a gene; V was cut back by 1 base and J by 8 bases. The V gene's germline CDR1 is LNHDA and CDR2 SQIVND (reference sequence). The CDR3 extends over 15 amino acids.

The CDR3 here is CASRVGLNTGELFF. In nucleotides, the CDR3 is TGTGCCAGCCGGGTGGGACTCAACACCGGGGAGCTGTTTTTT. The V gene is TRBV27, the J gene TRBJ2-2, with D possibly being TRBD2 (6 bases). Trimming shortened V by 8 bases and J by 2 bases, and 12 bases separated the two germline ends. The germline V gene has CDR1 MNHEY and CDR2 SMNVEV (reference sequence). There are 14 residues in the CDR3.

A word on this clone: The identical CDR3 is also encoded by other nucleotide sequences in the sample. The CDR3 region has the DNA TGTGCCAGCAGCTTCTACGAGCAGTACTTC. Translated: CASSFYEQYF. The rearrangement links TRBV11-2 to TRBJ2-7; no firm D call. Looked up from germline, CDR1 is SGHAT and CDR2 is FQNNGV. There are 10 residues in the CDR3. The V end lost 3 bases, the J end lost 3 bases, and 0 bases lay between the germline ends.

The genes are TRBV4-2 and TRBJ2-7; tentatively, D is TRBD1 or TRBD2 (5 bases each). The CDR3 is made up of 18 amino acids. Looked up from germline, CDR1 is LGHNA and CDR2 is YNFKEQ. Trimming removed 1 base from V and 2 bases from J, with 21 bases in between. CDR3 bases: TGTGCCAGCAGCCAAGGAGCCGGGACGAGGGTAGCCCCCTACGAGCAGTACTTC. Translation gives CASSQGAGTRVAPYEQYF.

V usage is TRBV7-2 and J usage is TRBJ2-3, with 9 bases identical to TRBD2. From germline, CDR1 is SGHTA and CDR2 FQGNSA. J was trimmed by 6 bases and V by 1 base; bases with no gene match: 8. CDR3 size: 16 residues. The DNA of the CDR3 is TGTGCCAGCAGCTTAGTTGCTGCGGGGGGGTTGGATACGCAGTATTTT. Protein sequence: CASSLVAAGGLDTQYF.

The chain recombines TRBV5-1 with TRBJ2-3, with 7 nucleotides matching TRBD2. The CDR3 runs 16 residues. Trimming took 0 bases from V and 0 from J; bases not matched to a gene: 4. The V gene's germline CDR1 is SGHRS and CDR2 YFSETQ. CDR3 DNA sequence: TGCGCCAGCAGCTTGGGACTAGCCCTAAGCACAGATACGCAGTATTTT. It is translated as CASSLGLALSTDTQYF.

This sequence joins TRBV7-3 and TRBJ2-5; D may correspond to TRBD1 or TRBD2 (5 bases each). Trimming took 2 bases from V and 5 from J, leaving 12 bases between them. The CDR3 is 14 amino acids. From germline, CDR1 is SGHTA and CDR2 FQGTGA. In DNA, the CDR3 is TGTGCCAGCAGCTTAGGGGGACCGGGGGAGACCCAGTACTTC. Protein: CASSLGGPGETQYF.

CDR3 nucleotide sequence: TGTGCCAGCAGCCTAGAGGGCACCTCGGCCCGGGGCTACACCTTC. It codes for CASSLEGTSARGYTF. The chain combines TRBV7-2 with TRBJ1-2; D unclear. V shed 5 bases and J shed 8 bases, with 21 bases lying between them. The CDR3 extends over 15 amino acids. The germline gives CDR1 SGHTA, CDR2 FQGNSA.

The V and J genes are TRBV6-5 and TRBJ2-5; D gene ambiguous. Trimming removed 7 bases from V and 6 bases from J, with 15 bases in between. The CDR3 is 13 residues long. CDR1 MNHEY and CDR2 SVGAGI come from the germline V gene. Written as DNA, the CDR3 is TGTGCCAGCATATCTTATGCTGGGCAGACCCAGTACTTC. Protein product: CASISYAGQTQYF.

The CDR3 coding sequence is TGTGCCTGGGGCCCTGGGGGGGCGCCCACTGAAGCTTTCTTT. Amino acids: CAWGPGGAPTEAFF. This chain joins TRBV30 and TRBJ1-1; TRBD1 is a possible D gene (6 bases). V dropped 5 bases and J dropped 4 bases, with 17 bases sitting between them. The CDR3 contains 14 residues. The germline V gene encodes CDR1 GTSNPN and CDR2 SVGIG (reference sequence).

The chain uses TRBV5-1 and TRBJ2-2; D is uncertain. Trimming left V 0 bases short and J 2 bases short, with 8 bases between. The CDR3 totals 15 residues. Per germline, CDR1 SGHRS and CDR2 YFSETQ. The DNA of the CDR3 is TGCGCCAGCAGCTTGGACCAACCTAACACCGGGGAGCTGTTTTTT. It is translated as CASSLDQPNTGELFF.

This chain connects TRBV5-6 to TRBJ2-1; 7 nucleotides agree with TRBD2. This CDR3 contains 14 residues. Trimming took 1 base from V and 8 from J; bases not matched to a gene: 6. The V gene's germline CDR1 is SGHDT and CDR2 YYEEEE. DNA of the CDR3: TGTGCCAGCAGCTTGTACGGGAGGAGGGATGAGCAGTTCTTC. It specifies CASSLYGRRDEQFF. Full variable domain (outside the CDR3, taken from reference TRBV5-6 and TRBJ2-1): DAGVTQSPTHLIKTRGQQVTLRCSPKSGHDTVSWYQQALGQGPQFIFQYYEEEERQRGNFPDRFSGHQFPNYSSELNVNALLLGDSALYLCASSLYGRRDEQFFGPGTRLTVL.

With respect to this clone: The same CDR3 can be traced to other DNA sequences in this sample. J is TRBJ2-7 and V is TRBV27; D may be TRBD1 (5 bases). Germline CDR1 reads MNHEY; CDR2 reads SMNVEV (reference sequence). The CDR3 contains 14 residues. Between the trimmed V and J ends, which lost 2 bases and 0 bases, there was a span of 8 bases. CDR3 coding DNA: TGTGCCAGCAGTTTAGGGGCAGCCTCCTACGAGCAGTACTTC. It translates to CASSLGAASYEQYF.

This clone was seen a few times. V gene TRBV11-2 combines with J gene TRBJ2-1, with 7 bases fitting TRBD2. Trimming removed 2 bases from V and 4 bases from J; junction bases left unmatched: 5. In germline, CDR1 is SGHAT, CDR2 FQNNGV. The CDR3 sequence is 15 residues long. The CDR3 is CASSLPGGLYNEQFF. CDR3 sequence (DNA): TGTGCCAGCAGCTTACCGGGGGGACTTTACAATGAGCAGTTCTTC.

V gene TRBV30 combines with J gene TRBJ1-6, with 8 nucleotides matching TRBD1. J was trimmed by 8 bases and V by 3 bases; bases with no gene match: 6. This CDR3 has 14 residues. CDR1 and CDR2 (germline): GTSNPN, SVGIG (reference sequence). Here the CDR3 DNA reads TGTGCCTGGAGCCCGACAGGGGCGGATTCACCCCTCCACTTT. This sequence encodes CAWSPTGADSPLHF. The whole variable domain, filled in from reference TRBV30 and TRBJ1-6, reads SQTIHQWPATLVQPVGSPLSLECTVEGTSNPNLYWYRQAAGRGLQLLFYSVGIGQISSEVPQNLSASRPQDRQFILSSKKLLLSDSGFYLCAWSPTGADSPLHFGNGTRLTVT.

As to this clone: The same CDR3 also results from other DNA sequences found in this sample. This chain connects TRBV9 to TRBJ1-2; D perhaps matches TRBD1 (5 bases). Per the germline V gene, CDR1 is SGDLS and CDR2 is YYNGEE. The CDR3 is made up of 14 amino acids. V shed 2 bases and J shed 0 bases, with 8 bases lying between them. The DNA for the CDR3 is TGTGCCAGCAGCGTCGACAGTCCTAACTATGGCTACACCTTC. Amino acid sequence: CASSVDSPNYGYTF.

The chain is built from TRBV18 and TRBJ2-2; a weak D match, TRBD2 (6 bases). The V gene's germline CDR1 is KGHSH and CDR2 LQKENI. The CDR3 runs to 16 residues. Trimming removed 5 bases from V and 0 bases from J, with 13 bases in between. CDR3 region: CASSAPPGANTGELFF. Here the CDR3 DNA reads TGTGCCAGCTCAGCCCCCCCGGGAGCGAACACCGGGGAGCTGTTTTTT.